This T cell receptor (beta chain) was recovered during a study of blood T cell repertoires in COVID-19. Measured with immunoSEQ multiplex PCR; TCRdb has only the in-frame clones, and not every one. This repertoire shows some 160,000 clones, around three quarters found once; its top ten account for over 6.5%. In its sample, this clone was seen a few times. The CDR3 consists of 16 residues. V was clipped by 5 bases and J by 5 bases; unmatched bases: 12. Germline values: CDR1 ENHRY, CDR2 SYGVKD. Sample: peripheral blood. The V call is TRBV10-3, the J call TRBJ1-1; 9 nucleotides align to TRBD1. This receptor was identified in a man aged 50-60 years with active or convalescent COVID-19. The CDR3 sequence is CAISTIETGGWTEAFF. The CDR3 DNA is TGTGCCATCAGTACTATAGAAACAGGGGGCTGGACTGAAGCTTTCTTT.